This TCR beta chain was captured in a study of OX40 agonist ivuxolimab in advanced cancers. Study in general: Patients were given ivuxolimab, an antibody that agonizes OX40 (CD134).

Study-level results: Which antigen the expanded peripheral T cells recognized is unknown. Dosing at 0.1 to 3.0 mg/kg was accompanied by clonal expansion of CD4+ and CD8+ blood T cells by week 6.

Profiled with immunoSEQ multiplex PCR; TCRdb holds only in-frame clones, not every one. The sample holds 70,000 to 95,000 clones, 70% to 90% seen once. Autoimmune disease history or systemic immunosuppression disqualified patients. Turning to this clone: Its antigen is still unknown.

The sample consisted of CD4+ or CD8+ T cells sorted from blood, taken in a trial of the OX40 agonist ivuxolimab. This clonotype originated in an adult with an advanced solid tumor such as melanoma, head and neck, liver or kidney cancer.

The CDR3 nucleotides are TGTGCCAGCAGCGTTTCGGGACTAGCGGAGAGTTACGAGCAGTACTTC. Translated, it gives CASSVSGLAESYEQYF. This chain joins TRBV9 and TRBJ2-7; 11 bases align to TRBD2. The trim removed 2 bases at V and 4 bases at J, leaving 8 bases unmatched. CDR1 SGDLS and CDR2 YYNGEE come from the germline V gene. The CDR3 covers 16 residues.